The sequence of this TCR beta chain was determined in a study of shared clonotypes between healthy human individuals (TCRdb year 2020). At the level of the whole study: The cohort included three men and a couple of women between 18 and 49 years of age. For each donor, CD4 naive and CD4 memory were each given three plates, CD8 naive was given two plates, and CD8 memory was given one plate. Blood TCR repertoires of about 5 healthy adults were deeply sequenced to estimate repertoire size and the extent of clonotype sharing between individuals. Libraries were prepared and TCR repertoires were sequenced by different laboratories using diverse techniques, in order to increase sequencing depth and limit assay-specific biases. Leukapheresis yielded between about 0.94 and 8.9 billion PBMCs per donor.

The donors were healthy, HIV-negative adults with no recently reported acute infections or vaccinations. Every donor was a Caucasian adult living in Nashville, Tennessee, USA. CD8 memory samples combined magnetically selected CD45RO+ cells with CCR7-negative CD45RA+ effector memory (TemRA) cells. After blood collection by leukapheresis, PBMCs were isolated using Ficoll-Histopaque density gradient centrifugation and then cryopreserved in the vapor phase of liquid nitrogen. Analytical flow cytometry was used to check the purity and quantity of each magnetically sorted T cell population. From each sorted fraction, genomic DNA was isolated and quantified by UV absorbance on a Nanodrop 2000c. Using the deep immunoSEQ assay, multiplex PCR amplified TCR CDR3 regions from genomic DNA. For each cell subset, the extracted genomic DNA was distributed evenly across all wells of several immunoSEQ 96-well plates, and each plate served as one replicate. For sorted subsets, approximately 0.2 ug of genomic DNA, equivalent to around 31,000 T cell genomes, went into each replicate PCR. Purified libraries were quantified with a Qubit 3.0 fluorometer, sized on a Bioanalyzer 2100, and re-quantified with the KAPA Library Quantification kit. Every immunoSEQ 96-well plate was sequenced on a dedicated single-read 150-cycle Illumina NextSeq 550 flow cell. On the study's bioinformatics: Because only junctional sequences without quality scores were contained in the immunoSEQ output, filtering matching that applied to full-length reads could not be performed. To assign V/J genes and CDR3, sequences were annotated using PyIR, a Python wrapper for IgBLAST v1.9, with IMGT germline references. Reads were removed for weak V/J assignments (E-value above 1e-6), missing CDR3, stop codons, out-of-frame junctions, or ambiguous translated residues. A V3J clonotype was defined by an identical inferred V gene, J gene, and CDR3 amino acid sequence. To compute the percentage overlap between repertoires, the number of shared unique clonotypes was divided by the size of the smaller repertoire. Richness of each repertoire was evaluated using RTK rarefaction, the Chao1 estimator, and Recon v2.1 estimates of unobserved clonotypes. Generation probabilities for all TCRbeta clonotypes obtained by the gDNA method from four donors were computed using OLGA. Sourced from immuneACCESS, this table was stored by TCRdb with only in-frame sequences that have V and J called. A share of the clones is absent; for the studies checked, an unresolved V gene accounts for under half, and the remainder has no known explanation. V, J and clone size derive from that table, while D and trimming were established from the DNA sequence. This sample gives roughly 700,000 clones in total; roughly 91% of them show up just once. The ten largest clones represent 34% of the sample.

Deletion took 0 bases off V and 4 bases off J, with a span of 13 bases between the germline ends. The CDR3 has 16 amino acids, counting the end cysteine and phenylalanine. The entry retains the CDR3 DNA only, 48 bases that are in frame from base 1. Looking up the germline V gene yields CDR1 LGHNA and CDR2 YSLEER. A word on this clone: The specificity of this receptor is unknown. Base quality data are lacking; no much larger clone is found one base away.

The research as a whole found: Sampling was limited to blood, and TCR repertoires in tissue likely differ from TCR repertoires in blood. Across a handful of donors, approximately 5% of naive CD4, approximately 3.5% of naive CD8, around 2.1% of memory CD4, and 0.4% of memory CD8 clonotypes were shared. Clonotypes shared by all four sorted-subset donors showed higher generation probabilities than non-shared clonotypes. Pairwise subsampling indicated that sequencing depth was expected to affect the degree of clonotype sharing among donors. Naive subsets generally had larger estimated clonotype richness than memory subsets did. Because the study included a small number of donors, the genetic and exposure-history diversity represented was limited. Even with the large sequencing depth, rarefaction of the sorted-subset datasets indicated that sequencing was incomplete.

Sample: memory CD8+ T cells from PBMCs. The meaning of the sample's cell subset or site label: CD45RO+ cells pooled with CCR7-negative TemRA cells. The sequence was collected from a young man in good health. Some clones in this sample may be carry-over from other donors' samples. The sequence is built from TRBV4-3 and TRBJ1-3, with TRBD1 as a weak D call on 6 bases. The CDR3 here reads CASSQDLPGEGNTIYF. The DNA sequence is given as TGCGCCAGCAGCCAAGATCTTCCAGGGGAAGGAAACACCATATATTTT.